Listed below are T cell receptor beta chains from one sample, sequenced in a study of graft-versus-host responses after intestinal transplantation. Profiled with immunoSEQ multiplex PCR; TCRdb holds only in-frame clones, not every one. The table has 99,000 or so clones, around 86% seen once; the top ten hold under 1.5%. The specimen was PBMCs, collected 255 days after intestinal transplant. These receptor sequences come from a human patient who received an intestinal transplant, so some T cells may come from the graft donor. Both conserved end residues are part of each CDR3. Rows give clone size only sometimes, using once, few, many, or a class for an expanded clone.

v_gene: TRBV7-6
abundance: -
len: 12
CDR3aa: CASSSSLDTQYF

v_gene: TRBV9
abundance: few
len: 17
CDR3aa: CASSDKDRGSSYNEQFF

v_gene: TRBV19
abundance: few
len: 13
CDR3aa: CASSIRGGTEAFF

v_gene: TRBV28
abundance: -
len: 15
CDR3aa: CASTSGGTVTGELFF

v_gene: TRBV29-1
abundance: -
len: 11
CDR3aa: CSVETGAEAFF

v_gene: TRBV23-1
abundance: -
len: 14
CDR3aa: CASSQGDSNTEAFF

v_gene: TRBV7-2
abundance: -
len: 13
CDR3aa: CASSFDGEETQYF

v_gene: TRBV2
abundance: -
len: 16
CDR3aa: CASSERTGGVADTQYF

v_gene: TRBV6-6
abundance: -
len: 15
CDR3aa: CASSIQGATLETQYF

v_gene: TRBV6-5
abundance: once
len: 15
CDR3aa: CASRKQGPFTDTQYF

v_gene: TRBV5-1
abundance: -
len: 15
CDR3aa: CASSSDRGLQETQYF